This is a list of T cell receptor beta chains from one sample in a study of CD4+ T cells in melanoma. Clones were sequenced by immunoSEQ multiplex PCR, and TCRdb holds only the in-frame ones, with some missing. The data show around 50,000 clones, about 91% seen once. The sample comprised peripheral blood. The receptors were gathered from a human donor with melanoma. Both conserved end residues are part of each CDR3. D genes are given only for firm matches. Clone size, where shown, is once, few, many, or a class for clones that have expanded.

CDR3aa: CASKEVGTGVETQYF; CDR3nt: TGTGCCAGTAAGGAGGTGGGGACAGGGGTTGAGACCCAGTACTTC; j_gene: TRBJ2-5; d_gene: TRBD1; abundance: NA; v_gene: TRBV19
CDR3aa: CASSQDGQGTVQPQHF; CDR3nt: TGCGCCAGCAGCCAAGATGGACAGGGTACTGTACAGCCCCAGCATTTT; j_gene: TRBJ1-5; d_gene: TRBD1; abundance: NA; v_gene: TRBV4-1
CDR3aa: CASSDPRVTSEQYF; CDR3nt: TGTGCCAGCAGTGATCCCAGGGTCACATCCGAGCAGTACTTC; j_gene: TRBJ2-7; d_gene: NA; abundance: NA; v_gene: TRBV6-1
CDR3aa: CASSVAGGRYEQYF; CDR3nt: TGTGCCAGCAGCGTAGCAGGGGGCCGGTACGAGCAGTACTTC; j_gene: TRBJ2-7; d_gene: TRBD1; abundance: NA; v_gene: TRBV9
CDR3aa: CATSREPPLTNTGELFF; CDR3nt: TGTGCCACCAGCAGAGAGCCACCCCTAACGAACACCGGGGAGCTGTTTTTT; j_gene: TRBJ2-2; d_gene: NA; abundance: NA; v_gene: TRBV15
CDR3aa: CAWSTGYGEETQYF; CDR3nt: TGTGCCTGGAGTACGGGATACGGGGAAGAGACCCAGTACTTC; j_gene: TRBJ2-5; d_gene: NA; abundance: NA; v_gene: TRBV30
CDR3aa: CASSPPRLNTEAFF; CDR3nt: TGTGCCAGCAGCCCCCCGAGGTTGAACACTGAAGCTTTCTTT; j_gene: TRBJ1-1; d_gene: NA; abundance: NA; v_gene: TRBV7-2
CDR3aa: CSVGQENTGELFF; CDR3nt: TGCAGCGTGGGGCAGGAGAACACCGGGGAGCTGTTTTTT; j_gene: TRBJ2-2; d_gene: NA; abundance: NA; v_gene: TRBV29-1
CDR3aa: CASSYQGTGSNEKLFF; CDR3nt: TGTGCCAGCAGTTACCAGGGGACAGGGAGTAATGAAAAACTGTTTTTT; j_gene: TRBJ1-4; d_gene: TRBD1; abundance: NA; v_gene: TRBV6-6
CDR3aa: CASSLSVGAARTEAFF; CDR3nt: TGCGCCAGCAGCTTGAGCGTGGGGGCAGCTCGGACTGAAGCTTTCTTT; j_gene: TRBJ1-1; d_gene: NA; abundance: NA; v_gene: TRBV5-1
CDR3aa: CASSQDRGPSYGYTF; CDR3nt: TGTGCCAGCAGCCAAGATCGAGGACCGAGCTATGGCTACACCTTC; j_gene: TRBJ1-2; d_gene: NA; abundance: NA; v_gene: TRBV4-2
CDR3aa: CAISESGGLYNEQFF; CDR3nt: TGTGCCATCAGTGAGTCAGGAGGGCTTTACAATGAGCAGTTCTTC; j_gene: TRBJ2-1; d_gene: NA; abundance: NA; v_gene: TRBV10-3
CDR3aa: CASSFRTGTGNEQFF; CDR3nt: TGTGCCAGCAGCTTCAGGACAGGGACGGGCAATGAGCAGTTCTTC; j_gene: TRBJ2-1; d_gene: TRBD1; abundance: NA; v_gene: TRBV13
CDR3aa: CASSLAGTLNTEAFF; CDR3nt: TGTGCCAGCAGCTTGGCCGGGACCCTGAACACTGAAGCTTTCTTT; j_gene: TRBJ1-1; d_gene: NA; abundance: NA; v_gene: TRBV5-4
CDR3aa: CASSQGLAVNEQFF; CDR3nt: TGCGCCAGCAGCCAAGGGCTAGCGGTCAATGAGCAGTTCTTC; j_gene: TRBJ2-1; d_gene: TRBD2; abundance: NA; v_gene: TRBV4-1
CDR3aa: CASSGAGQGGEQYF; CDR3nt: TGTGCCAGCAGTGGGGCCGGACAGGGTGGCGAGCAGTACTTC; j_gene: TRBJ2-7; d_gene: TRBD1; abundance: once; v_gene: TRBV2
CDR3aa: CASSVNPGYPSYEQYF; CDR3nt: TGTGCCAGCAGCGTAAACCCGGGATATCCCTCCTACGAGCAGTACTTC; j_gene: TRBJ2-7; d_gene: NA; abundance: NA; v_gene: TRBV9
CDR3aa: CASSYRNENHEAFF; CDR3nt: TGTGCCAGCAGCTACCGTAATGAGAATCATGAAGCTTTCTTT; j_gene: TRBJ1-1; d_gene: NA; abundance: NA; v_gene: TRBV7-9
CDR3aa: CASRRGGRGTSYEQYF; CDR3nt: TGTGCCAGTAGACGGGGGGGCCGGGGCACCTCCTACGAGCAGTACTTC; j_gene: TRBJ2-7; d_gene: TRBD2; abundance: NA; v_gene: TRBV19
CDR3aa: CASSLEEDTEAFF; CDR3nt: TGTGCCAGCAGCTTAGAGGAGGACACTGAAGCTTTCTTT; j_gene: TRBJ1-1; d_gene: NA; abundance: NA; v_gene: TRBV13
CDR3aa: CASTSSSSNQPQHF; CDR3nt: TGTGCCAGCACCTCCTCGAGTAGCAATCAGCCCCAGCATTTT; j_gene: TRBJ1-5; d_gene: NA; abundance: NA; v_gene: TRBV7-9
CDR3aa: CASSEAQQGRYGYTF; CDR3nt: TGTGCCAGCAGTGAAGCGCAGCAGGGTCGGTATGGCTACACCTTC; j_gene: TRBJ1-2; d_gene: NA; abundance: NA; v_gene: TRBV6-1
CDR3aa: CASSPKGENEQFF; CDR3nt: TGTGCCAGCAGCCCCAAGGGGGAAAATGAGCAGTTCTTC; j_gene: TRBJ2-1; d_gene: NA; abundance: NA; v_gene: TRBV7-9
CDR3aa: CASSLGGSPEKLFF; CDR3nt: TGTGCCAGCAGCTTAGGGGGATCTCCTGAAAAACTGTTTTTT; j_gene: TRBJ1-4; d_gene: NA; abundance: NA; v_gene: TRBV7-6
CDR3aa: CASRAGRSYNSPLHF; CDR3nt: TGTGCCAGCAGGGCAGGGCGGTCCTATAATTCACCCCTCCACTTT; j_gene: TRBJ1-6; d_gene: NA; abundance: NA; v_gene: TRBV6-5
CDR3aa: CASSSPGGHSYNEQFF; CDR3nt: TGTGCCAGCTCAAGCCCTGGGGGGCACTCCTACAATGAGCAGTTCTTC; j_gene: TRBJ2-1; d_gene: NA; abundance: NA; v_gene: TRBV2
CDR3aa: CASLQEGGPNEKLFF; CDR3nt: TGTGCCAGCTTACAAGAGGGCGGTCCTAATGAAAAACTGTTTTTT; j_gene: TRBJ1-4; d_gene: NA; abundance: NA; v_gene: TRBV28
CDR3aa: CASRQMNTEAFF; CDR3nt: TGTGCCAGCCGGCAGATGAACACTGAAGCTTTCTTT; j_gene: TRBJ1-1; d_gene: NA; abundance: NA; v_gene: TRBV2
CDR3aa: CASSESQGYYNEQFF; CDR3nt: TGTGCCAGCAGTGAAAGCCAGGGTTACTACAATGAGCAGTTCTTC; j_gene: TRBJ2-1; d_gene: NA; abundance: NA; v_gene: TRBV2
CDR3aa: CASSLVGGEGTDTQYF; CDR3nt: TGTGCCAGCAGCCTGGTAGGGGGTGAGGGCACAGATACGCAGTATTTT; j_gene: TRBJ2-3; d_gene: NA; abundance: NA; v_gene: TRBV5-6
CDR3aa: CASTVDWDPYNEQFF; CDR3nt: TGTGCCAGCACCGTAGATTGGGACCCCTACAATGAGCAGTTCTTC; j_gene: TRBJ2-1; d_gene: NA; abundance: NA; v_gene: TRBV9
CDR3aa: CATLTGGFEAFF; CDR3nt: TGTGCCACCCTGACAGGGGGCTTTGAAGCTTTCTTT; j_gene: TRBJ1-1; d_gene: TRBD1; abundance: NA; v_gene: TRBV6-5
CDR3aa: CASSWDRDQPQHF; CDR3nt: TGTGCCAGCAGCTGGGACAGGGATCAGCCCCAGCATTTT; j_gene: TRBJ1-5; d_gene: TRBD1; abundance: few; v_gene: TRBV7-9
CDR3aa: CATQGGTDIQYF; CDR3nt: TGTGCCACCCAGGGGGGAACGGACATTCAGTACTTC; j_gene: TRBJ2-4; d_gene: NA; abundance: few; v_gene: TRBV27
CDR3aa: CASSLSAGGRSGETQYF; CDR3nt: TGTGCCAGCAGCTTAAGCGCGGGGGGGCGGTCGGGTGAGACCCAGTACTTC; j_gene: TRBJ2-5; d_gene: TRBD2; abundance: NA; v_gene: TRBV7-6
CDR3aa: CASSLQWRVTDTQYF; CDR3nt: TGTGCCAGCAGTTTACAGTGGAGGGTAACAGATACGCAGTATTTT; j_gene: TRBJ2-3; d_gene: NA; abundance: NA; v_gene: TRBV27
CDR3aa: CASSQGPGLNTDTQYF; CDR3nt: TGTGCCAGCAGCCAGGGACCGGGACTCAACACAGATACGCAGTATTTT; j_gene: TRBJ2-3; d_gene: NA; abundance: NA; v_gene: TRBV4-2
CDR3aa: CASSRLAGVNTGELFF; CDR3nt: TGTGCCAGCAGCCGACTAGCGGGGGTCAACACCGGGGAGCTGTTTTTT; j_gene: TRBJ2-2; d_gene: TRBD2; abundance: NA; v_gene: TRBV14
CDR3aa: CASSQGQVLSGNTIYF; CDR3nt: TGCGCCAGCAGCCAAGGACAGGTCCTCTCTGGAAACACCATATATTTT; j_gene: TRBJ1-3; d_gene: NA; abundance: NA; v_gene: TRBV4-3
CDR3aa: CASSPDRGRGYYEQYF; CDR3nt: TGTGCCAGCAGCCCGGACAGGGGGCGGGGGTACTACGAGCAGTACTTC; j_gene: TRBJ2-7; d_gene: TRBD1; abundance: NA; v_gene: TRBV5-4
CDR3aa: CASSQRGFDYNSPLHF; CDR3nt: TGCGCCAGCAGCCAAAGGGGCTTCGATTATAATTCACCCCTCCACTTT; j_gene: TRBJ1-6; d_gene: NA; abundance: NA; v_gene: TRBV4-3
CDR3aa: CATSRDSGSSYEQYF; CDR3nt: TGTGCCACCAGCAGAGATAGCGGGAGCTCCTACGAGCAGTACTTC; j_gene: TRBJ2-7; d_gene: TRBD2; abundance: NA; v_gene: TRBV15
CDR3aa: CASSLGGTYEQYF; CDR3nt: TGTGCCAGCAGCTTAGGTGGTACCTACGAGCAGTACTTC; j_gene: TRBJ2-7; d_gene: NA; abundance: NA; v_gene: TRBV7-9
CDR3aa: CATNGQGAGGANVLTF; CDR3nt: TGCGCCACTAACGGACAGGGGGCGGGAGGGGCCAACGTCCTGACTTTC; j_gene: TRBJ2-6; d_gene: TRBD1; abundance: NA; v_gene: TRBV5-1
CDR3aa: CASSHTTGNYGYTF; CDR3nt: TGCGCCAGCAGCCACACGACAGGGAACTATGGCTACACCTTC; j_gene: TRBJ1-2; d_gene: TRBD1; abundance: NA; v_gene: TRBV4-1
CDR3aa: CASSLGLAAVYEQYF; CDR3nt: TGCGCCAGCAGCTTGGGACTAGCGGCCGTCTACGAGCAGTACTTC; j_gene: TRBJ2-7; d_gene: TRBD2; abundance: NA; v_gene: TRBV5-1
CDR3aa: CASSLCGGLPSEQFF; CDR3nt: TGTGCCAGCAGCTTATGCGGGGGGCTCCCTAGCGAGCAGTTCTTC; j_gene: TRBJ2-1; d_gene: TRBD2; abundance: NA; v_gene: TRBV11-3
CDR3aa: CAISAAGQGSYEQYF; CDR3nt: TGTGCCATCAGTGCCGCCGGACAGGGCTCCTACGAGCAGTACTTC; j_gene: TRBJ2-7; d_gene: TRBD1; abundance: NA; v_gene: TRBV10-3
CDR3aa: CASSQAGGNTEAFF; CDR3nt: TGTGCCAGCAGCCAAGCCGGGGGGAACACTGAAGCTTTCTTT; j_gene: TRBJ1-1; d_gene: NA; abundance: few; v_gene: TRBV4-2
CDR3aa: CASGRAGGFGNTYNEQFF; CDR3nt: TGTGCCAGCGGCCGGGCAGGGGGCTTCGGAAATACCTACAATGAGCAGTTCTTC; j_gene: TRBJ2-1; d_gene: TRBD1; abundance: NA; v_gene: TRBV9
CDR3aa: CASSLESGAGGANVLTF; CDR3nt: TGTGCCAGCAGCTTAGAATCGGGGGCTGGTGGGGCCAACGTCCTGACTTTC; j_gene: TRBJ2-6; d_gene: NA; abundance: NA; v_gene: TRBV7-6
CDR3aa: CASSEKQGAESEQFF; CDR3nt: TGTGCCAGCTCAGAAAAACAGGGGGCTGAGAGTGAGCAGTTCTTC; j_gene: TRBJ2-1; d_gene: TRBD1; abundance: once; v_gene: TRBV18
CDR3aa: CASSGRDSQVFYSNYEQYF; CDR3nt: TGTGCCAGCAGCGGCCGGGACAGTCAAGTTTTTTATTCCAACTACGAGCAGTACTTC; j_gene: TRBJ2-7; d_gene: TRBD1; abundance: once; v_gene: TRBV5-5
CDR3aa: CASSQIRDRGRGLCLF; CDR3nt: TGCGCCAGCAGCCAAATTAGGGACAGGGGAAGGGGGCTCTGCCTTTTT; j_gene: TRBJ1-1; d_gene: TRBD1; abundance: NA; v_gene: TRBV4-1